This TCR beta chain was obtained from a study of shared clonotypes between healthy human individuals. This CDR3 comprises 14 residues. V was pared by 6 bases and J by 6 bases, with 18 bases between. Germline V gives CDR1 MNHNY, CDR2 SVGAGI (reference sequence). This clone was detected many times. Assay: immunoSEQ multiplex PCR; the TCRdb copy retains only in-frame clones and omits some. The sample carries approximately 1,000,000 clones, 70% to 80% recorded once. The chain links TRBV6-6 to TRBJ2-7, with a weak D call TRBD1 (6 bases). The receptor's source is a man younger than 35 in good health. Some clones in this sample may be carry-over from other donors' samples. What was sequenced was memory CD4+ T cells from PBMCs. The subset: CD45RA-negative fraction. The CDR3 DNA sequence: TGTGCCAGCAGCCCTGCTAGGGGGATCGTCGAGCAGTACTTC. It translates to CASSPARGIVEQYF.